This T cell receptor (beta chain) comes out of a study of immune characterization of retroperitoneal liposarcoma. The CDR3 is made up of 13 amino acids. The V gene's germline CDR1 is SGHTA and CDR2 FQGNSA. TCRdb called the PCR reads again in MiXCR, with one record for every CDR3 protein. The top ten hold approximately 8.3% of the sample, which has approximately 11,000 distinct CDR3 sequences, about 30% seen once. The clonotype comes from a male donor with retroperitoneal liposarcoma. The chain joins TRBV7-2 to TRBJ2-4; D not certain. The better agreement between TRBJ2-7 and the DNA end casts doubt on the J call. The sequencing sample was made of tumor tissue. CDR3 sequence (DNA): TGTGCCAGCAGCTTCGACACTGCCTACGAGCAGTACTTC. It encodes CASSFDTAYEQYF.